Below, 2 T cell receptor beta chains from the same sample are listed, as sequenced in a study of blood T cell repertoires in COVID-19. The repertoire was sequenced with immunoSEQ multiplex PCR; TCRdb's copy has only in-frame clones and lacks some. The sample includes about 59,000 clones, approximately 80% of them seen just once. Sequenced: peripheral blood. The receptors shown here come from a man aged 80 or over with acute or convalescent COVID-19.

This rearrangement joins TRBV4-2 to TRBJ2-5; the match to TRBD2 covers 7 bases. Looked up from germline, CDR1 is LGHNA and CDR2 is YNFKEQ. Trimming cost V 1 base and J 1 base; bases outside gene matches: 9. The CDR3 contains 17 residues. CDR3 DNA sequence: TGTGCCAGCAGCCAAGTTTCCAGCGGGGCAGCCCAAGAGACCCAGTACTTC. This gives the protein CASSQVSSGAAQETQYF.

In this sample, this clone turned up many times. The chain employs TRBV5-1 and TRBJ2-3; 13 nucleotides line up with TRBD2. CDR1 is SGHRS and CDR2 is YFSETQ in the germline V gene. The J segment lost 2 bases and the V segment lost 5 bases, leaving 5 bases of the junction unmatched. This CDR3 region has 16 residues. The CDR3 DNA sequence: TGCGCCAGCAGTCCCGGGACTAGCGGGGTCACAGATACGCAGTATTTT. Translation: CASSPGTSGVTDTQYF.